The next 29 T cell receptor beta chains were all read from a single sample in a study of cytomegalovirus exposure and HLA in healthy donors (TCRdb year 2017). The library was generated by the immunoSEQ multiplex PCR assay. For the multiplex PCR, a mixture combining 60 forward primers for TCR Vbeta segments and 13 reverse primers for TCR Jbeta segments was used. The table was pulled from immuneACCESS by TCRdb, which kept in-frame rearrangements only. Such tables lose some clones; where checked, under half of the loss comes from unresolved V genes, and the rest has no known cause. In all, the sample holds almost 90,000 clones, and around 85% of those were seen once. Together, the top ten hold approximately 7.4% of the sample. Sequences were obtained from PBMCs. The receptors stem from a middle-aged man in good health and CMV-seropositive.

This chain connects TRBV5-1 to TRBJ2-3; 8 bases are shared with TRBD2. From germline, CDR1 is SGHRS and CDR2 YFSETQ. The CDR3 is 14 amino acids. The ends lost 7 bases at V and 3 bases at J; junction bases unmatched: 7. The CDR3 DNA sequence: TGCGCCAGCGGAGGCGGGAGGACGACAGATACGCAGTATTTT. It translates to CASGGGRTTDTQYF.

V and J are TRBV7-9 and TRBJ2-1; 7 bases line up with TRBD2. This CDR3 has 17 residues. V was clipped by 8 bases and J by 4 bases; unmatched bases: 17. Germline CDR1 reads SEHNR; CDR2 reads FQNEAQ (reference sequence). CDR3: CASPGVYLGGGYNEQFF. CDR3 DNA: TGTGCCAGCCCGGGGGTGTATCTTGGCGGGGGATACAATGAGCAGTTCTTC.

The genes are TRBV5-8 and TRBJ1-2; 10 nucleotides align to TRBD1. This CDR3 region has 13 residues. Germline trimming cut 4 bases from V and 7 bases from J; bases unmatched to any gene: 4. Germline CDR1 reads SGHTS; CDR2 reads YDEGEE. The chain's CDR3 is CASSRQGAGGYTF. The CDR3, as DNA: TGTGCCAGCAGCCGACAGGGGGCGGGTGGCTACACCTTC.

CDR3 sequence: CASSRTSGGSYEQYF. Written as DNA, the CDR3 is TGTGCCAGCAGCAGGACTAGCGGGGGCTCCTACGAGCAGTACTTC. V gene TRBV7-6 combines with J gene TRBJ2-7; 13 bases are shared with TRBD2. This CDR3 region has 15 residues. The ends lost 5 bases at V and 0 bases at J; junction bases unmatched: 1. Germline CDR1 reads SGHVS; CDR2 reads FNYEAQ.

The rearrangement uses TRBV5-5 and TRBJ1-4, with unresolved D. CDR3 length: 15 residues. The V gene's germline CDR1 is SGHKS and CDR2 YYEKEE (reference sequence). Trimming took off 0 bases at V and 8 bases at J, with 14 bases between the two ends. Here the CDR3 reads CASSLEVNVGEKLFF. The CDR3 DNA is TGTGCCAGCAGCTTGGAGGTTAATGTCGGGGAAAAACTGTTTTTT.

To note about this clone: A read error may account for a junction end that differs from germline. The chain couples TRBV2 to TRBJ2-7; 10 positions match TRBD2. CDR3 length: 14 amino acids. The V gene's germline CDR1 is SNHLY and CDR2 FYNNEI. CDR3 nucleotides: TGTGCCAGCCCCTCTAGCGGGGGATTATACGAGCCGTACTTC. This sequence encodes CASPSSGGLYEPYF.

The V call is TRBV19, the J call TRBJ2-3; a possible D gene is TRBD1 (6 bases). Trimming pared 3 bases from V and 11 bases from J, leaving 12 bases between. This CDR3 is built from 12 residues. From germline, CDR1 is LNHDA and CDR2 SQIVND (reference sequence). CDR3 nucleotides: TGTGCCAGTAGTATCGCACTAGGGGGGCAGTATTTT. Translation: CASSIALGGQYF.

The rearrangement uses TRBV29-1 and TRBJ2-5, with TRBD1 matching 8 bases. The assigned J gene may be wrong: the sequence end matches TRBJ2-7 better. This CDR3 is 14 amino acids long. Germline values: CDR1 SQVTM, CDR2 ANQGSEA. The CDR3 bases are TGCAGCGTTGTCTTCCGGGACAGGACCTACGAGCAGTACTTC. Encoded protein: CSVVFRDRTYEQYF.

The J gene is TRBJ2-7, the V gene TRBV11-2; a possible D gene is TRBD1 (5 bases). Germline loops: CDR1 SGHAT, CDR2 FQNNGV. V lost 4 bases to trimming and J lost 2 bases, with 12 bases between them. This CDR3 comprises 14 residues. The CDR3 is CASSYSQGPYEQYF. As DNA, the CDR3 is TGTGCCAGCAGCTATTCCCAGGGCCCCTACGAGCAGTACTTC. The whole variable domain, remainder taken from reference TRBV11-2 and TRBJ2-7, is EAGVAQSPRYKIIEKRQSVAFWCNPISGHATLYWYQQILGQGPKLLIQFQNNGVVDDSQLPKDRFSAERLKGVDSTLKIQPAKLEDSAVYLCASSYSQGPYEQYFGPGTRLTVT.

V and J are TRBV5-1 and TRBJ2-1; TRBD2 matches 8 bases. Germline loops: CDR1 SGHRS, CDR2 YFSETQ. V shed 4 bases and J 0 bases; nucleotides not matched to a gene: 3. The CDR3 is 15 amino acids. CDR3 in DNA: TGCGCCAGCAGCGGTAGCGGGGCCTCCTACAATGAGCAGTTCTTC. Translating gives CASSGSGASYNEQFF.

The genes are TRBV28 and TRBJ2-5; 9 bases map to TRBD1. V gave up 4 bases and J gave up 5 bases; unmatched junction bases: 8. The CDR3 length is 15 residues. Germline loops: CDR1 MDHEN, CDR2 SYDVKM. For the CDR3, the DNA is TGTGCCAGCAGTTCCCTGACAGGGGGGATTGAGACCCAGTACTTC. Amino acid sequence: CASSSLTGGIETQYF.

J is TRBJ1-2 and V is TRBV4-2; tentatively, D is TRBD1 (5 bases). CDR1 LGHNA and CDR2 YNFKEQ come from the germline V gene. The V and J ends lost 6 bases and 4 bases respectively, with 18 bases between them. CDR3 size: 15 residues. The CDR3 coding sequence is TGTGCCAGCAGACGCGAACCAATACAGGCCTATGGCTACACCTTC. Translated: CASRREPIQAYGYTF.

V is TRBV11-2 and J is TRBJ2-5, with 7 bases that match TRBD2. CDR1 is SGHAT, CDR2 FQNNGV, per germline. The CDR3 is 14 amino acids. Losses at the gene ends were 4 bases for V and 2 bases for J; bases not matched to a gene: 4. The CDR3 is CASSSGLVQETQYF. CDR3 nucleotide sequence: TGTGCCAGCAGCTCCGGACTAGTTCAAGAGACCCAGTACTTC. The full variable domain, rest sourced from reference TRBV11-2 and TRBJ2-5, is EAGVAQSPRYKIIEKRQSVAFWCNPISGHATLYWYQQILGQGPKLLIQFQNNGVVDDSQLPKDRFSAERLKGVDSTLKIQPAKLEDSAVYLCASSSGLVQETQYFGPGTRLLVL.

This chain links TRBV6-6 with TRBJ1-1; 10 nucleotides align to TRBD1. The V segment lost 6 bases and the J segment 4 bases; nucleotides outside the gene matches: 8. The CDR3 contains 15 residues. The germline V gene encodes CDR1 MNHNY and CDR2 SVGAGI (reference sequence). CDR3: CASRPGQGYSTEAFF. CDR3 DNA: TGTGCCAGCAGGCCGGGACAGGGGTATAGCACTGAAGCTTTCTTT.

The gene calls are TRBV28 and TRBJ2-6; D may be TRBD2 (5 bases). Germline assignment: CDR1 MDHEN and CDR2 SYDVKM. The CDR3 length is 15 residues. With 6 bases removed from V and 0 bases from J, the gap between germline ends came to 9 bases. CDR3 nucleotide sequence: TGTGCCAGCAGGGAAGGAGGCTCTGGGGCCAACGTCCTGACTTTC. The encoded protein is CASREGGSGANVLTF.

The chain joins TRBV13 to TRBJ1-4; the match to TRBD1 covers 8 bases. The CDR3 has 15 amino acids. V trimming: 3 bases; J trimming: 8 bases; junction bases outside the gene matches: 8. The germline gives CDR1 PRHDT, CDR2 FYEKMQ (reference sequence). The CDR3 region has the DNA TGTGCCAGCAGCTTGCGGACAGGGCAAGGCGAAAAACTGTTTTTT. It encodes CASSLRTGQGEKLFF.

This chain joins TRBV6-5 and TRBJ2-2, with D perhaps matching TRBD1 (6 bases). Trimming pared 5 bases from V and 7 bases from J, leaving 14 bases between. CDR3 length equals 14 residues. CDR1 MNHEY and CDR2 SVGAGI come from the germline V gene. The CDR3 DNA reads TGTGCCAGCAGTGCCCTGCTGACAGGCGGGGAGCTGTTTTTT. Protein: CASSALLTGGELFF.

The V and J genes are TRBV5-8 and TRBJ2-1; TRBD1 matches at 8 bases. The CDR3 length is 16 residues. Germline CDR1 SGHTS, CDR2 YDEGEE. Trimming took 4 bases from V and 5 from J; bases not matched to a gene: 11. The CDR3 loop is CASSPDRTGSNNEQFF. The CDR3 nucleotides read TGTGCCAGCAGCCCTGACCGGACAGGGAGCAACAATGAGCAGTTCTTC.

This sequence joins TRBV5-8 and TRBJ2-5, with 7 positions matching TRBD2. The CDR3 consists of 16 residues. The V segment lost 0 bases and the J segment 1 base; nucleotides outside the gene matches: 6. Germline lookup yields CDR1 SGHTS and CDR2 YDEGEE. DNA of the CDR3: TGTGCCAGCAGCTTGGAAGGGAGGGTCTTCCAAGAGACCCAGTACTTC. It is translated as CASSLEGRVFQETQYF.

V is TRBV5-1 and J is TRBJ2-3, with TRBD2 matching over 7 bases. CDR1 SGHRS and CDR2 YFSETQ come from the germline V gene. The CDR3 runs 17 residues. V lost 0 bases to trimming and J lost 6 bases; unmatched junction nucleotides: 13. The CDR3 nucleotides are TGCGCCAGCAGCTTGGGCGGGCGGGGGAACGTATTCGATACGCAGTATTTT. Residues: CASSLGGRGNVFDTQYF.

The chain joins TRBV19 to TRBJ1-5; no reliable D call. The CDR3 is 15 amino acids. The V gene lost 2 bases and the J gene lost 3 bases, with 11 bases spanning the gap. Germline CDR1 LNHDA, CDR2 SQIVND (reference sequence). CDR3 region: CASSIPGVFNQPQHF. The CDR3 nucleotides are TGTGCCAGTAGTATACCCGGGGTTTTCAATCAGCCCCAGCATTTT.

J is TRBJ2-7 and V is TRBV5-6; 8 positions match TRBD1. Per germline, CDR1 SGHDT and CDR2 YYEEEE. The CDR3 spans 15 residues. The V gene end was trimmed by 3 bases and the J gene end by 3 bases; junction bases not matched to a gene: 8. The CDR3 region has the DNA TGTGCCAGCAGCTCCAGGGGGCGATCTTACTACGAGCAGTACTTC. Its protein is CASSSRGRSYYEQYF.

The chain carries TRBV7-2 and TRBJ2-3, with D perhaps matching TRBD2 (6 bases). V lost 3 bases, J lost 1 base, and 14 bases lay in between. Germline-derived CDR1 and CDR2 are SGHTA and FQGNSA. This CDR3 has 16 amino acids. The CDR3 loop reads CASSLVRGGGTDTQYF. Written as DNA, the CDR3 is TGTGCCAGCAGCTTGGTCCGGGGCGGGGGCACAGATACGCAGTATTTT.

The chain is built from TRBV7-3 and TRBJ2-7; a weak D match, TRBD1 (7 bases). The CDR3 is made up of 13 amino acids. V was shortened by 8 bases and J by 4 bases, with 15 bases between the two germline ends. Looked up from germline, CDR1 is SGHTA and CDR2 is FQGTGA. This chain's CDR3 is CASGQGEAYEQYF. CDR3 DNA: TGTGCCAGCGGGCAGGGGGAGGCGTACGAGCAGTACTTC.

The chain has TRBV7-2 and TRBJ2-1, with 8 bases matching TRBD2. CDR1 is SGHTA, CDR2 FQGNSA, per germline. The CDR3 loop spans 15 amino acids. Losses at the gene ends were 5 bases for V and 6 bases for J; bases not matched to a gene: 9. The CDR3 loop is CASSQQGLVGNEQFF. CDR3 DNA: TGTGCCAGCAGCCAGCAGGGACTAGTAGGCAATGAGCAGTTCTTC. The full variable domain, in which reference TRBV7-2 and TRBJ2-1 provide the parts outside the CDR3, is GAGVSQSPSNKVTEKGKDVELRCDPISGHTALYWYRQSLGQGLEFLIYFQGNSAPDKSGLPSDRFSAERTGGSVSTLTIQRTQQEDSAVYLCASSQQGLVGNEQFFGPGTRLTVL.

This chain uses TRBV5-4 with TRBJ1-2; 10 bases are shared with TRBD1. CDR1 is SGHNT and CDR2 is YYREEE in the germline V gene (reference sequence). Germline trimming cut 4 bases from V and 8 bases from J; bases unmatched to any gene: 8. This CDR3 region has 14 residues. CDR3 sequence reads: CASSEDRGRWGYTF. CDR3 DNA sequence: TGTGCCAGCAGCGAGGACAGGGGGAGGTGGGGCTACACCTTC.

The V gene is TRBV18, the J gene TRBJ1-1, with no clear D. This CDR3 region has 14 residues. V lost 3 bases, J lost 5 bases, and 13 bases lay in between. From germline, CDR1 is KGHSH and CDR2 LQKENI. CDR3 DNA: TGTGCCAGCTCACCGGATGCAGGAGGGACTGAAGCTTTCTTT. This gives the protein CASSPDAGGTEAFF.

The rearrangement uses TRBV4-1 and TRBJ2-7, with TRBD2 matching 9 bases. The germline V gene encodes CDR1 MGHRA and CDR2 YSYEKL. The length of the CDR3 is 16 residues. With V trimmed by 0 bases and J by 5 bases, 8 bases remained unmatched. CDR3 residues: CASSQDGGRAFDEQYF. The CDR3 coding sequence is TGCGCCAGCAGCCAAGATGGCGGGAGGGCCTTCGACGAGCAGTACTTC.

J is TRBJ2-5 and V is TRBV15; no firm D call. The tail of the sequence fits TRBJ2-7 better, so the J call may be wrong. From germline, CDR1 is LNHNV and CDR2 YYDKDF (reference sequence). There are 16 residues in the CDR3. CDR3 sequence (DNA): TGTGCCACCAGCAGGAGGCTTAATGCCCTAACCTACGAGCAGTACTTC. Translated, it gives CATSRRLNALTYEQYF.